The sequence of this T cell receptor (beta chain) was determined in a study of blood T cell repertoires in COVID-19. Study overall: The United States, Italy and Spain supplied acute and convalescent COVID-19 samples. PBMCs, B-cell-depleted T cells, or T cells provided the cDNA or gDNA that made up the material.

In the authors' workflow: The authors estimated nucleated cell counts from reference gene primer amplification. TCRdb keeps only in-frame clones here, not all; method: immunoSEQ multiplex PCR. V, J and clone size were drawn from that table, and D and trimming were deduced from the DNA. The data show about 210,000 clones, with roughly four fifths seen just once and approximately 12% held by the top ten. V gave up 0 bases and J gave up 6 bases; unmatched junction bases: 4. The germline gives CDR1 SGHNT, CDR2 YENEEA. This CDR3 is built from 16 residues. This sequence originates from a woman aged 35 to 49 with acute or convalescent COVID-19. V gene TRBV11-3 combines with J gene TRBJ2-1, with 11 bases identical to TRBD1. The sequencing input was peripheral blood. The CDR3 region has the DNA TGTGCCAGCAGCTTAGATGCCGGGACAGGGGGCAATGAGCAGTTCTTC. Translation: CASSLDAGTGGNEQFF.